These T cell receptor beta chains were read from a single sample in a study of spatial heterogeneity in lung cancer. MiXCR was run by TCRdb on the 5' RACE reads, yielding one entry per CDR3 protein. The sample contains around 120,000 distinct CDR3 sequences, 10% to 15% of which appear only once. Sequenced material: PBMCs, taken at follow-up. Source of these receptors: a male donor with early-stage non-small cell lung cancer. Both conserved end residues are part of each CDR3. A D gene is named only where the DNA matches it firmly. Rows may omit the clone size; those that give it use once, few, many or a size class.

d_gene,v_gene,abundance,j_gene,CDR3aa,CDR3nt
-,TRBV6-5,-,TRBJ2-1,CASSPLPGNNEQFF,TGTGCCAGCAGTCCCCTCCCAGGAAACAATGAGCAGTTCTTC
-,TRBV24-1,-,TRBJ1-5,CATSDFAGNQPQHF,TGTGCCACCAGTGATTTTGCGGGTAATCAGCCCCAGCATTTT
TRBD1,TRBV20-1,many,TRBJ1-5,CSAPDGYRGDQPQHF,TGCAGTGCTCCGGACGGCTACAGGGGTGATCAGCCCCAGCATTTT
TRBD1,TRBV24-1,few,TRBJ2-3,CATSLRDSRTDTQYF,TGTGCCACCAGTCTTAGGGACAGCCGCACAGATACGCAGTATTTT
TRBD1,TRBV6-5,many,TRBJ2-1,CASSLDRPLSPQGNEQFF,TGTGCCAGCAGTTTGGACAGGCCACTATCACCTCAGGGAAATGAGCAGTTCTTC
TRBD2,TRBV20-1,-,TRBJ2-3,CSALSGALDTQYF,TGCAGTGCTCTTAGCGGGGCCTTAGATACGCAGTATTTT
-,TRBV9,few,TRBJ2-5,CASSASLGGQETQYF,TGTGCCAGCAGCGCCTCTCTCGGGGGCCAAGAGACCCAGTACTTC
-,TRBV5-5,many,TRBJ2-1,CASSLQGGSNEQFF,TGTGCCAGCAGCTTACAGGGAGGCAGTAATGAGCAGTTCTTC
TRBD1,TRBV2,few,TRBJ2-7,CASSETRQGYEQYF,TGTGCCAGCAGTGAAACGCGACAGGGCTACGAGCAGTACTTC
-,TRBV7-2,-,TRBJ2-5,CASSRGTGETQYF,TGTGCCAGCAGCCGTGGGACGGGGGAGACCCAGTACTTC
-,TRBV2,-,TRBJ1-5,CASSERAIRNQPQHF,TGTGCCAGCAGCGAGAGGGCTATACGCAATCAGCCCCAGCATTTT
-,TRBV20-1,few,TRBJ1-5,CSARDLGGGNQPQHF,TGCAGTGCTAGAGATCTTGGAGGGGGCAATCAGCCCCAGCATTTT
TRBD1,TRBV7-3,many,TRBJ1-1,CASSPDRGAEAFF,TGTGCCAGCAGCCCAGACAGGGGCGCTGAAGCTTTCTTT
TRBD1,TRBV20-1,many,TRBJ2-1,CSASPGQARSF,TGCAGTGCTTCGCCGGGACAGGCCCGGAGCTTC
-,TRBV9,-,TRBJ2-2,CASSALGRLNTGELFF,TGTGCCAGCAGCGCTTTGGGACGGCTGAACACCGGGGAGCTGTTTTTT
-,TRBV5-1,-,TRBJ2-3,CASSLEGRYTDTQYF,TGCGCCAGCAGCTTGGAGGGGCGGTACACAGATACGCAGTATTTT
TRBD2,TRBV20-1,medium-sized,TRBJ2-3,CSARVGTSGGTDTQYF,TGCAGTGCTAGAGTTGGGACTAGCGGGGGGACAGATACGCAGTATTTT
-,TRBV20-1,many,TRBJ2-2,CSARDSGNRGTGELFF,TGCAGTGCTAGAGACTCAGGGAACCGAGGCACCGGGGAGCTGTTTTTT
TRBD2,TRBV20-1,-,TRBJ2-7,CSAPPLAGVTYEQYF,TGCAGTGCTCCTCCGCTAGCGGGGGTTACCTACGAGCAGTACTTC
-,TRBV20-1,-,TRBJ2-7,CSVPGGANEQYF,TGCAGTGTCCCTGGGGGGGCCAACGAGCAGTACTTC
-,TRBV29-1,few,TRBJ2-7,CSVGQGGYEQYF,TGCAGCGTAGGACAAGGGGGCTACGAGCAGTACTTC
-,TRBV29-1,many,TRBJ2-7,CSARGGSGEQYF,TGCAGCGCCCGGGGTGGGTCGGGCGAGCAGTACTTC
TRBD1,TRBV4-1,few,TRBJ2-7,CASSAQGITYEQYF,TGCGCCAGCAGCGCACAGGGGATCACCTACGAGCAGTACTTC
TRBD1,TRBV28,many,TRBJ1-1,CASSSGDSQAFF,TGTGCCAGCAGTTCGGGGGACAGCCAAGCTTTCTTT
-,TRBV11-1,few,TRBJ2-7,CASSLRWTKPTYEQYF,TGTGCCAGCAGCCTAAGATGGACAAAACCTACCTACGAGCAGTACTTC
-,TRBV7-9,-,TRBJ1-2,CASSEAPSYGYTF,TGTGCCAGCAGTGAGGCGCCGAGTTATGGCTACACCTTC
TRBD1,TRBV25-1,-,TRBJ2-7,CASSDPDRGAYEQYF,TGTGCCAGCAGTGATCCGGACAGGGGCGCCTACGAGCAGTACTTC
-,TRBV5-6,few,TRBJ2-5,CASSWRGARETQYF,TGTGCCAGCAGCTGGAGAGGGGCGCGAGAGACCCAGTACTTC
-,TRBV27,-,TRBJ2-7,CASSLGRMGHEQYF,TGTGCCAGCAGTTTAGGTCGCATGGGCCACGAGCAGTACTTC
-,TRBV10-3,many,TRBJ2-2,CAISLRLLGARTGELFF,TGTGCCATCAGCCTACGATTGTTGGGCGCGAGGACCGGGGAGCTGTTTTTT
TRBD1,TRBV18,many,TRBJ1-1,CASSPMTGDSKAFF,TGTGCCAGCTCACCTATGACAGGGGATAGCAAAGCTTTCTTT
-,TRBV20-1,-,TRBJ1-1,CSAPRTVRQNTEAFF,TGCAGTGCTCCTCGGACAGTAAGACAAAACACTGAAGCTTTCTTT
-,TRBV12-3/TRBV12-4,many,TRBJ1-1,CASSLWERTEAFF,TGTGCCAGCAGTTTGTGGGAGCGCACTGAAGCTTTCTTT
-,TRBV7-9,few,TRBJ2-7,CASSRATRAYEQYF,TGTGCCAGCAGCCGTGCGACGAGAGCCTACGAGCAGTACTTC
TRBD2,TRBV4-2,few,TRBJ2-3,CASSQGTSRSSTDTQYF,TGTGCCAGCAGCCAAGGGACTAGCCGATCTAGCACAGATACGCAGTATTTT
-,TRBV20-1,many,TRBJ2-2,CSARDQRGNTGELFF,TGCAGTGCTAGAGATCAGAGGGGGAACACCGGGGAGCTGTTTTTT
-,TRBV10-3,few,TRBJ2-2,CAISGSRGGTGELFF,TGTGCCATCAGTGGCTCGCGGGGAGGCACCGGGGAGCTGTTTTTT
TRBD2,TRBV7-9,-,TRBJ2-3,CASSWVTSGGASTDTQYF,TGTGCCAGCAGCTGGGTGACTAGCGGGGGAGCTAGCACAGATACGCAGTATTTT
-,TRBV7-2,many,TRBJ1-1,CASSFGQDTEAFF,TGTGCCAGCAGCTTTGGACAAGACACTGAAGCTTTCTTT
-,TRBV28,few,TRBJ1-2,CASSTNNPRGADNYGYTF,TGTGCCAGCAGTACCAACAACCCCCGGGGGGCGGATAACTATGGCTACACCTTC